This T cell receptor (beta chain) originates from a study of regulatory T cells in long-lasting Graves disease. Whole-study findings and limits: Less diverse TCR repertoires were seen in persistent Graves' patients than in newly diagnosed ones. The number of shared public clonotypes was higher in persistent patients (roughly 2,800) than new patients (approximately 1,000).

TCR beta libraries were built with iRepertoire HTBI primers and Arm-PCR of CDR3 regions. TCRdb re-called the multiplex PCR reads with MiXCR, one entry per CDR3 protein. The data contain roughly 500,000 distinct CDR3 sequences, roughly 20% of them singletons. The time point was: persistent/refractory GD, antithyroid drugs over 5 years with positive TRAb. The TCR library was made from RNA extracted from PBMCs. With regard to this clonotype: Antigen specificity is unknown.

The CDR3 is 15 residues long. V trimming: 2 bases; J trimming: 0 bases; junction bases outside the gene matches: 3. Germline lookup yields CDR1 SGHTS and CDR2 YDEGEE. Sequences were derived from peripheral blood mononuclear cells (PBMCs), sampled when the disease was refractory, from a patient treated with antithyroid drugs. The chain employs TRBV5-8 and TRBJ2-7; 9 bases agree with TRBD1. This receptor was obtained from a female donor with Graves disease. The CDR3 DNA reads TGTGCCAGCAGCTTCGGGACAGGGCGCTCCTACGAGCAGTACTTC. This translates into CASSFGTGRSYEQYF.